These T cell receptor beta chains were read from a single sample in a study of cytomegalovirus exposure and HLA in healthy donors. Assay: immunoSEQ multiplex PCR; the TCRdb copy retains only in-frame clones and omits some. In the table there are roughly 150,000 clones, roughly three quarters of which are singletons. Source material: PBMCs. The receptor set was obtained from a man in his sixties in good health and CMV-seronegative. Each CDR3 is given with its conserved first and last residue. A D gene is named only where the DNA matches it firmly. Clone size is not always given. Where it is, it says once, few, many or a class for expanded clones.

d_call: NA; clone_size: few; j_call: TRBJ1-5; v_call: TRBV27; cdr3_nt: TGTGCCAGCAGTTCGGGACTTCGGAGCAATCAGCCCCAGCATTTT; cdr3_aa: CASSSGLRSNQPQHF
d_call: TRBD2; clone_size: few; j_call: TRBJ2-1; v_call: TRBV27; cdr3_nt: TGTGCCGGCGGGGGGGCCCCCTACAATGAGCAGTTCTTC; cdr3_aa: CAGGGAPYNEQFF
d_call: NA; clone_size: NA; j_call: TRBJ2-7; v_call: TRBV6-5; cdr3_nt: TGTGCCAGCAGTCTACTAGCAGCTCGCCTCGAGCAGTACTTC; cdr3_aa: CASSLLAARLEQYF
d_call: TRBD1; clone_size: NA; j_call: TRBJ1-4; v_call: TRBV9; cdr3_nt: TGTGCCAGCAGCGTAGGAACAGGGGGCAAGTATACCACTAATGAAAAACTGTTTTTT; cdr3_aa: CASSVGTGGKYTTNEKLFF
d_call: TRBD1; clone_size: NA; j_call: TRBJ1-3; v_call: TRBV28; cdr3_nt: TGTGCCAGCAGCTCTGACAGGGGGCCGATGAACACCATATATTTT; cdr3_aa: CASSSDRGPMNTIYF
d_call: NA; clone_size: NA; j_call: TRBJ2-7; v_call: TRBV7-9; cdr3_nt: TGTGCCAGCAGCTTACCGGGGGAGTCAGAAGAGCAGTACTTC; cdr3_aa: CASSLPGESEEQYF
d_call: TRBD2; clone_size: NA; j_call: TRBJ2-1; v_call: TRBV11-3; cdr3_nt: TGTGCCAGCAGCTTAGGCGGCGGGAGGGGCGACAATGAGCAGTTCTTC; cdr3_aa: CASSLGGGRGDNEQFF
d_call: NA; clone_size: NA; j_call: TRBJ2-4; v_call: TRBV10-3; cdr3_nt: TGTGCCATCAGTGAGTCGGTAATGCGGGAAACCAAAAACATTCAGTACTTC; cdr3_aa: CAISESVMRETKNIQYF
d_call: TRBD1; clone_size: NA; j_call: TRBJ2-7; v_call: TRBV18; cdr3_nt: TGTGCCAGCTCCGCGAAGGGGGACAGGGCGGGGTACGAGCAGTACTTC; cdr3_aa: CASSAKGDRAGYEQYF
d_call: TRBD1; clone_size: few; j_call: TRBJ2-7; v_call: TRBV10-3; cdr3_nt: TGTGCCATCATGGACCTGGGACAGGGTCCCTACGAGCAGTACTTC; cdr3_aa: CAIMDLGQGPYEQYF
d_call: NA; clone_size: once; j_call: TRBJ1-1; v_call: TRBV5-1; cdr3_nt: TGCGCCAGCAGCTCGCTACGGGGGGGGACTGAAGCTTTCTTT; cdr3_aa: CASSSLRGGTEAFF
d_call: TRBD1; clone_size: NA; j_call: TRBJ1-5; v_call: TRBV11-3; cdr3_nt: TGTGCCAGCAGCTTAGATAAGGTCAGGGGGCGCGTAGGGCCCCAGCATTTT; cdr3_aa: CASSLDKVRGRVGPQHF
d_call: NA; clone_size: few; j_call: TRBJ2-3; v_call: TRBV30; cdr3_nt: TGTGCCTGGAGTGTTAGTCGGGATAGCACAGATACGCAGTATTTT; cdr3_aa: CAWSVSRDSTDTQYF
d_call: NA; clone_size: NA; j_call: TRBJ1-4; v_call: TRBV10-3; cdr3_nt: TGTGCCATCAGTGAGTCGGCTGGGAGGGGCGGAACTAATGAAAAACTGTTTTTT; cdr3_aa: CAISESAGRGGTNEKLFF
d_call: NA; clone_size: NA; j_call: TRBJ1-3; v_call: TRBV14; cdr3_nt: TGTGCCAGCAGCCAAGGGGCCCATGGAAACACCATATATTTT; cdr3_aa: CASSQGAHGNTIYF
d_call: TRBD1; clone_size: NA; j_call: TRBJ1-2; v_call: TRBV27; cdr3_nt: TGTGCCAGCAGTTTATCGATCTCAGGACAGGGGTCGCGGGGCTACACCTTC; cdr3_aa: CASSLSISGQGSRGYTF
d_call: NA; clone_size: NA; j_call: TRBJ2-3; v_call: TRBV13; cdr3_nt: TGTGCCAGCAGCTTACAACTAGCTCCAGATACGCAGTATTTT; cdr3_aa: CASSLQLAPDTQYF
d_call: TRBD2; clone_size: NA; j_call: TRBJ2-1; v_call: TRBV9; cdr3_nt: TGTGCCAGCAGCCTAAGACTAGCGGGCACCTACAATGAGCAGTTCTTC; cdr3_aa: CASSLRLAGTYNEQFF
d_call: TRBD2; clone_size: NA; j_call: TRBJ2-3; v_call: TRBV11-2; cdr3_nt: TGTGCCAGCAGCCCCTTAGCGGGAGATACGCAGTATTTT; cdr3_aa: CASSPLAGDTQYF
d_call: NA; clone_size: NA; j_call: TRBJ2-5; v_call: TRBV5-1; cdr3_nt: TGCGCCAGCAGCTTTCCCCAGGGGATATTGGTAGAGACCCAGTACTTC; cdr3_aa: CASSFPQGILVETQYF
d_call: NA; clone_size: few; j_call: TRBJ1-3; v_call: TRBV9; cdr3_nt: TGTGCCAGCAGCGTAGAACTCAACTCTGGAAACACCATATATTTT; cdr3_aa: CASSVELNSGNTIYF
d_call: NA; clone_size: NA; j_call: TRBJ2-3; v_call: TRBV5-1; cdr3_nt: TGCGCCAGCAGCTTGACGACTAGTGGACCGACAGATACGCAGTATTTT; cdr3_aa: CASSLTTSGPTDTQYF
d_call: TRBD2; clone_size: NA; j_call: TRBJ2-7; v_call: TRBV4-1; cdr3_nt: TGCGCCAGCAGCTACCGTCTAGCGGGAGGGAACTACGAGCAGTACTTC; cdr3_aa: CASSYRLAGGNYEQYF
d_call: TRBD2; clone_size: NA; j_call: TRBJ2-1; v_call: TRBV9; cdr3_nt: TGTGCCAGCAGCAAAACATTAGCGGGAGGGGGGACAGATGAGCAGTTCTTC; cdr3_aa: CASSKTLAGGGTDEQFF
d_call: NA; clone_size: few; j_call: TRBJ1-2; v_call: TRBV18; cdr3_nt: TGTGCCAGCTCACCACGTCAGGGTATAGCCTATGGCTACACCTTC; cdr3_aa: CASSPRQGIAYGYTF
d_call: TRBD1; clone_size: few; j_call: TRBJ2-2; v_call: TRBV5-1; cdr3_nt: TGCGCCAGCAGGGCTCCGGGACAGGACACCGGGGAGCTGTTTTTT; cdr3_aa: CASRAPGQDTGELFF
d_call: TRBD2; clone_size: NA; j_call: TRBJ2-7; v_call: TRBV7-2; cdr3_nt: TGTGCCAGCAGCCCAAGGGGACTAGCGTATAGGAGCTCCTACGAGCAGTACTTC; cdr3_aa: CASSPRGLAYRSSYEQYF
d_call: NA; clone_size: few; j_call: TRBJ2-4; v_call: TRBV6-7; cdr3_nt: TGTGCCAGCAGTTACTCCCGACCCCCACAGGGAACCAAAAACATTCAGTACTTC; cdr3_aa: CASSYSRPPQGTKNIQYF
d_call: TRBD2; clone_size: NA; j_call: TRBJ2-3; v_call: TRBV14; cdr3_nt: TGTGCCAGCAGCCTTCCGGGACTAGCGGGGTACACAGATACGCAGTATTTT; cdr3_aa: CASSLPGLAGYTDTQYF
d_call: NA; clone_size: NA; j_call: TRBJ1-1; v_call: TRBV7-3; cdr3_nt: TGTGCCAGCAGCTCCGTGAGGAACACTGAAGCTTTCTTT; cdr3_aa: CASSSVRNTEAFF
d_call: NA; clone_size: NA; j_call: TRBJ2-7; v_call: TRBV19; cdr3_nt: TGTGCCAGTAGTATCGACGACAGCTATCCCTCCTACGAGCAGTACTTC; cdr3_aa: CASSIDDSYPSYEQYF
d_call: NA; clone_size: NA; j_call: TRBJ2-1; v_call: TRBV6-5; cdr3_nt: TGTGCCAGCAGCCCCGAGGGGGGGTGGAACAATGAGCAGTTCTTC; cdr3_aa: CASSPEGGWNNEQFF
d_call: NA; clone_size: NA; j_call: TRBJ2-7; v_call: TRBV6-5; cdr3_nt: TGTGCCAGCAGACCCCGACGGAGGATGTCCTACGAGCAGTACTTC; cdr3_aa: CASRPRRRMSYEQYF
d_call: TRBD1; clone_size: NA; j_call: TRBJ2-3; v_call: TRBV5-6; cdr3_nt: TGTGCCAGCAGCTTGGGGGTCAGGGGGTTGACAGATACGCAGTATTTT; cdr3_aa: CASSLGVRGLTDTQYF
d_call: NA; clone_size: once; j_call: TRBJ1-2; v_call: TRBV4-3; cdr3_nt: TGCGCCAGCAGCCAAGATGAACTTAAGCAGGTCTATGGCTACACCTTC; cdr3_aa: CASSQDELKQVYGYTF
d_call: TRBD1; clone_size: NA; j_call: TRBJ1-5; v_call: TRBV28; cdr3_nt: TGTGCCAGCAGCCGGACAGGGCTACCGGCGCCCAATCAGCCCCAGCATTTT; cdr3_aa: CASSRTGLPAPNQPQHF
d_call: TRBD1; clone_size: NA; j_call: TRBJ2-1; v_call: TRBV14; cdr3_nt: TGTGCCAGCCAACGTACAGGGGGCCGATGGGATGAGCAGTTCTTC; cdr3_aa: CASQRTGGRWDEQFF
d_call: TRBD1; clone_size: once; j_call: TRBJ1-1; v_call: TRBV19; cdr3_nt: TGTGCCAGTAGTATAGGAGGACAGGGGGGGAAGAACACTGAAGCTTTCTTT; cdr3_aa: CASSIGGQGGKNTEAFF
d_call: TRBD1; clone_size: NA; j_call: TRBJ1-3; v_call: TRBV6-1; cdr3_nt: TGTGCCAGCAGGGGACAGCACTCTGGAAACACCATATATTTT; cdr3_aa: CASRGQHSGNTIYF
d_call: NA; clone_size: NA; j_call: TRBJ1-5; v_call: TRBV19; cdr3_nt: TGTGCCAGTAGCTTCGTTGGGGGCAGGAATCAGCCCCAGCATTTT; cdr3_aa: CASSFVGGRNQPQHF
d_call: NA; clone_size: NA; j_call: TRBJ2-3; v_call: TRBV2; cdr3_nt: TGTGCCAGCCAGATGCCACAGGCCAGCACAGATACGCAGTATTTT; cdr3_aa: CASQMPQASTDTQYF
d_call: NA; clone_size: NA; j_call: TRBJ2-7; v_call: TRBV5-1; cdr3_nt: TGCGCCAGCAGCCCCCGAGCGGAAGCGTACGAGCAGTACTTC; cdr3_aa: CASSPRAEAYEQYF
d_call: NA; clone_size: few; j_call: TRBJ1-4; v_call: TRBV7-2; cdr3_nt: TGTGCCAGCAGCTTATTACTCCGAGACAGCTCTTCTCTAGATGAAAAACTGTTTTTT; cdr3_aa: CASSLLLRDSSSLDEKLFF
d_call: TRBD1; clone_size: once; j_call: TRBJ1-5; v_call: TRBV28; cdr3_nt: TGTGCCAGCAGTTACCGGACAGGGGTTCAGCCCCAGCATTTT; cdr3_aa: CASSYRTGVQPQHF
d_call: NA; clone_size: few; j_call: TRBJ2-4; v_call: TRBV5-1; cdr3_nt: TGCGCCAGCAGCTTGGTACCATCCGGAGGGCAAAACATTCAGTACTTC; cdr3_aa: CASSLVPSGGQNIQYF
d_call: NA; clone_size: NA; j_call: TRBJ1-1; v_call: TRBV28; cdr3_nt: TGTGCCAGCAGTTTTGTTATCTTGAACACTGAAGCTTTCTTT; cdr3_aa: CASSFVILNTEAFF
d_call: TRBD2; clone_size: once; j_call: TRBJ2-1; v_call: TRBV11-2; cdr3_nt: TGTGCCAGCACTCTGACTAGCGGGGCCTACAATGAGCAGTTCTTC; cdr3_aa: CASTLTSGAYNEQFF
d_call: TRBD1; clone_size: NA; j_call: TRBJ2-7; v_call: TRBV19; cdr3_nt: TGTGCCAGTCGGACGACAGGGGGCGGTCGGCCCTACGAGCAGTACTTC; cdr3_aa: CASRTTGGGRPYEQYF
d_call: NA; clone_size: NA; j_call: TRBJ2-7; v_call: TRBV5-1; cdr3_nt: TGCGCCAGCAGCCCCCGGTCAGGGCCCAGCTACGAGCAGTACTTC; cdr3_aa: CASSPRSGPSYEQYF
d_call: NA; clone_size: NA; j_call: TRBJ2-5; v_call: TRBV30; cdr3_nt: TGTGCCTGGAGTGTCCACAGGGTAGTGGGGAAAGAGACCCAGTACTTC; cdr3_aa: CAWSVHRVVGKETQYF
d_call: TRBD1; clone_size: NA; j_call: TRBJ1-1; v_call: TRBV29-1; cdr3_nt: TGCAGCGCAGGGGGCAGAACTGAAGCTTTCTTT; cdr3_aa: CSAGGRTEAFF
d_call: NA; clone_size: once; j_call: TRBJ2-3; v_call: TRBV6-4; cdr3_nt: TGTGCCAGCAGTGCTAGCGGCACAGATACGCAGTATTTT; cdr3_aa: CASSASGTDTQYF
d_call: NA; clone_size: NA; j_call: TRBJ1-1; v_call: TRBV6-5; cdr3_nt: TGTGCCAGCAGAACCCAGGATGGGGGCCCTAGGGAAGCTTTCTTT; cdr3_aa: CASRTQDGGPREAFF
d_call: TRBD1; clone_size: NA; j_call: TRBJ1-5; v_call: TRBV7-8; cdr3_nt: TGTGCCAGCAGCCCGGACAGGGTCGATCAGCCCCAGCATTTT; cdr3_aa: CASSPDRVDQPQHF
d_call: NA; clone_size: NA; j_call: TRBJ2-3; v_call: TRBV28; cdr3_nt: TGTGCCAGCAGTCCACGGGGGGCCCCCACAGATACGCAGTATTTT; cdr3_aa: CASSPRGAPTDTQYF
d_call: TRBD1; clone_size: NA; j_call: TRBJ2-1; v_call: TRBV14; cdr3_nt: TGTGCCAGCAGCCAAGACACAGGCAGGGGGCACAATGAGCAGTTCTTC; cdr3_aa: CASSQDTGRGHNEQFF
d_call: NA; clone_size: NA; j_call: TRBJ2-2; v_call: TRBV29-1; cdr3_nt: TGCAGCGTTGAAACAGGGCCAGCGAACACCGGGGAGCTGTTTTTT; cdr3_aa: CSVETGPANTGELFF